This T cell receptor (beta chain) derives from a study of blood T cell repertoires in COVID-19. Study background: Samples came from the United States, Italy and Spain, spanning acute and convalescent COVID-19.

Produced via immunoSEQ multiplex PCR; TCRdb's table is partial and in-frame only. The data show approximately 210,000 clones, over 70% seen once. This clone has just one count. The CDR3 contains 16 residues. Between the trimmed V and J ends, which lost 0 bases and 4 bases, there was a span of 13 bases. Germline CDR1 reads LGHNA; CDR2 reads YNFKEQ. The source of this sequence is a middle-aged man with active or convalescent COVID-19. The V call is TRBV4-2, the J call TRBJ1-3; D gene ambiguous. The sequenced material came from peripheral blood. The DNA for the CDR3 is TGTGCCAGCAGCCAAGATTCCACGGGGAGCGGAAACACCATATATTTT. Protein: CASSQDSTGSGNTIYF.